The present T cell receptor beta chain was sequenced within a study of identical twins. Study-level results: Shared out-of-frame alpha sequences (those common to twins) showed excess low generation probability. Excess twin sharing in beta out-of-frame sequences was weaker.

The CDR3 runs to 13 residues. V lost 8 bases and J lost 5; bases outside the gene matches: 8. Per the germline V gene, CDR1 is DFQATT and CDR2 is SNEGSKA (reference sequence). MiXCR was run by TCRdb on the 5' RACE reads, yielding one entry per CDR3 protein. The sample carries just over 450,000 distinct CDR3 sequences, 14% recorded once. This clonotype was detected only a few times. As yet, its antigen is unknown. The same sample was also used in a study of yellow fever vaccine responses in identical twins.

This clonotype was sampled from a young woman in good health. The rearrangement joins TRBV20-1 to TRBJ2-7, with 11 bases matching TRBD1. Sequenced input: CD4+ T cells sorted from blood. CDR3 region: CSTLGQGADEQYF. In DNA form, the CDR3 reads TGCAGTACTCTAGGACAGGGGGCGGACGAGCAGTACTTC.